The rows below give T cell receptor beta chains drawn from one sample of a study of blood T cell repertoires in COVID-19. TCRdb's copy holds only in-frame clones and misses some; the assay was immunoSEQ multiplex PCR. The sample yields about 90,000 clones, around 87% seen once. The sample comprised peripheral blood. The origin of the receptors is a human donor in a cohort sampled during active COVID-19. Each CDR3 is given with its conserved first and last residue. The D gene is left open where the match is weak. Where a row states a size, it is once, few, many or the class of an expanded clone; other rows omit it.

D gene: TRBD1
J gene: TRBJ1-5
clone size: NA
V gene: TRBV2
CDR3 DNA: TGTGCCAGCAGGGGGCAGGGGGATCAGCCCCAGCATTTT
CDR3 protein: CASRGQGDQPQHF

D gene: NA
J gene: TRBJ1-3
clone size: NA
V gene: TRBV7-6
CDR3 DNA: TGTGCCAGCAGCCTAACCGCTACTCAGGGGATCTCTGGAAACACCATATATTTT
CDR3 protein: CASSLTATQGISGNTIYF

D gene: TRBD1
J gene: TRBJ1-1
clone size: NA
V gene: TRBV5-1
CDR3 DNA: TGCGCCAGCAGCACAGGGGGCGGAAACACTGAAGCTTTCTTT
CDR3 protein: CASSTGGGNTEAFF

D gene: NA
J gene: TRBJ1-1
clone size: NA
V gene: TRBV28
CDR3 DNA: TGTGCCAGCAGTTTACCCAGGGTCTTTGAAGCTTTCTTT
CDR3 protein: CASSLPRVFEAFF

D gene: TRBD1
J gene: TRBJ1-2
clone size: NA
V gene: TRBV2
CDR3 DNA: TGTGCCAGCAGTCCGGGACAGGGAACGGCCGGCTACACCTTC
CDR3 protein: CASSPGQGTAGYTF

D gene: NA
J gene: TRBJ1-3
clone size: NA
V gene: TRBV7-6
CDR3 DNA: TGTGCCAGCAGCCCGGACAGCAACCCCTCTGGAAACACCATATATTTT
CDR3 protein: CASSPDSNPSGNTIYF

D gene: TRBD2
J gene: TRBJ2-1
clone size: NA
V gene: TRBV10-2
CDR3 DNA: TGCGCCAGCAGGAGCGATACTAGCGACAATGACAATGAGCAGTTCTTC
CDR3 protein: CASRSDTSDNDNEQFF

D gene: NA
J gene: TRBJ1-6
clone size: once
V gene: TRBV7-9
CDR3 DNA: TGTGCCAGCAGCTTATATGACAGGAATAATTCACCCCTCCACTTT
CDR3 protein: CASSLYDRNNSPLHF

D gene: TRBD2
J gene: TRBJ2-5
clone size: NA
V gene: TRBV10-1
CDR3 DNA: TGCGCCAGCAGCCAGGTGGAGCCCAGACAGCGGGAGTGGGAGACCCAGTACTTC
CDR3 protein: CASSQVEPRQREWETQYF

D gene: TRBD1
J gene: TRBJ2-3
clone size: NA
V gene: TRBV5-1
CDR3 DNA: TGCGCCAGCAGCTTGGGGCAGGGGGCTTCCACAGATACGCAGTATTTT
CDR3 protein: CASSLGQGASTDTQYF

D gene: TRBD2
J gene: TRBJ2-3
clone size: NA
V gene: TRBV28
CDR3 DNA: TGTGCCAGCAGCTCCGCCGGACTAGCGGGGACTAGCACAGATACGCAGTATTTT
CDR3 protein: CASSSAGLAGTSTDTQYF

D gene: NA
J gene: TRBJ2-2
clone size: NA
V gene: TRBV7-3
CDR3 DNA: TGTGCCAGCAGCGGGCGGGTAGCGAACACCGGGGAGCTGTTTTTT
CDR3 protein: CASSGRVANTGELFF

D gene: TRBD2
J gene: TRBJ2-3
clone size: NA
V gene: TRBV2
CDR3 DNA: TGTGCCAGCAGTAAGACTTCGACTAGCGGGGGGACAAAAAGCACAGATACGCAGTATTTT
CDR3 protein: CASSKTSTSGGTKSTDTQYF

D gene: TRBD2
J gene: TRBJ2-3
clone size: NA
V gene: TRBV19
CDR3 DNA: TGTGCCAGTAGTTTCTCAGCGGGGGGGACAGATACGCAGTATTTT
CDR3 protein: CASSFSAGGTDTQYF

D gene: TRBD1
J gene: TRBJ2-7
clone size: NA
V gene: TRBV5-4
CDR3 DNA: TGTGCCAGCAGCTTTTTAGGGGGCAAATACGAGCAGTACTTC
CDR3 protein: CASSFLGGKYEQYF

D gene: TRBD2
J gene: TRBJ2-7
clone size: NA
V gene: TRBV9
CDR3 DNA: TGTGCCAGCAGCGTAGACGGGACTAGCTCCTACGAGCAGTACTTC
CDR3 protein: CASSVDGTSSYEQYF

D gene: NA
J gene: TRBJ1-5
clone size: NA
V gene: TRBV6-1
CDR3 DNA: TGTGCCAGCAGTGAGGGGGGGACCGCTCAGCCCCAGCATTTT
CDR3 protein: CASSEGGTAQPQHF

D gene: TRBD1
J gene: TRBJ2-1
clone size: NA
V gene: TRBV19
CDR3 DNA: TGTGCCAGTAGCCCGGGACAGGAGACCTACAATGAGCAGTTCTTC
CDR3 protein: CASSPGQETYNEQFF

D gene: NA
J gene: TRBJ1-5
clone size: NA
V gene: TRBV28
CDR3 DNA: TGTGCCAGCAGGGAGGGAAATCAGCCCCAGCATTTT
CDR3 protein: CASREGNQPQHF

D gene: NA
J gene: TRBJ1-5
clone size: once
V gene: TRBV19
CDR3 DNA: TGTGCCAGTAGTATCAGGTCACCTAATCAGCCCCAGCATTTT
CDR3 protein: CASSIRSPNQPQHF

D gene: NA
J gene: TRBJ1-6
clone size: NA
V gene: TRBV25-1
CDR3 DNA: TGTGCCAGCAGTGAATATAGCAGAAATTCACCCCTCCACTTT
CDR3 protein: CASSEYSRNSPLHF

D gene: TRBD2
J gene: TRBJ2-3
clone size: NA
V gene: TRBV11-3
CDR3 DNA: TGTGCCAGCAGCCCCCGGGGGGGGCCGAGGTCGAATACGCAGTATTTT
CDR3 protein: CASSPRGGPRSNTQYF

D gene: TRBD1
J gene: TRBJ1-5
clone size: NA
V gene: TRBV4-3
CDR3 DNA: TGCGCCAGCAGCCAAGGCCGGACAGGGACGGGCAATCAGCCCCAGCATTTT
CDR3 protein: CASSQGRTGTGNQPQHF

D gene: NA
J gene: TRBJ1-1
clone size: NA
V gene: TRBV7-9
CDR3 DNA: TGTGCCAGCAGCCCCGCAGGGGTTGCGAACACTGAAGCTTTCTTT
CDR3 protein: CASSPAGVANTEAFF

D gene: TRBD2
J gene: TRBJ2-5
clone size: once
V gene: TRBV9
CDR3 DNA: TGTGCCAGCAGCGTAGCTCCCGGGACTAGCGTACAAGAGACCCAGTACTTC
CDR3 protein: CASSVAPGTSVQETQYF

D gene: TRBD1
J gene: TRBJ2-2
clone size: NA
V gene: TRBV28
CDR3 DNA: TGTGCCAGCAGTTCCCCCAGGGACAGGGGATACACCGGGGAGCTGTTTTTT
CDR3 protein: CASSSPRDRGYTGELFF